A selection of T cell receptor beta chains follows, all from one sample in a study of blood T cell repertoires in COVID-19. TCRdb's table, derived via immunoSEQ multiplex PCR, lists solely in-frame clones and lacks some. The sample consists of 220,000 or so clones, about 88% of them appearing once. What was sequenced was peripheral blood. The receptors shown here come from a man aged 50-59 years who had recovered from COVID-19. CDR3s include the opening cysteine and the closing phenylalanine or tryptophan. The D gene is left open where the match is weak. Expanded clones are given a class, and other clones once, few, many or no size at all.

j_call v_call d_call clone_size cdr3_length cdr3_aa cdr3_nt
TRBJ2-7 TRBV7-8 TRBD2 . 15 CASSATSGRIYEQYF TGTGCCAGCAGCGCGACTAGCGGGAGGATCTACGAGCAGTACTTC
TRBJ2-1 TRBV27 TRBD2 . 16 CASSTPFREGYNEQFF TGTGCCAGCAGTACCCCGTTCAGGGAGGGATACAATGAGCAGTTCTTC
TRBJ1-5 TRBV18 TRBD1 few 15 CASSEDRGGNQPQHF TGTGCCAGCTCCGAAGACAGGGGTGGAAATCAGCCCCAGCATTTT
TRBJ1-3 TRBV4-1 . . 17 CASSQDHQGGVRNTIYF TGCGCCAGCAGCCAAGATCATCAGGGAGGGGTTAGAAACACCATATATTTT
TRBJ2-6 TRBV5-5 . few 16 CASSEQVGLGANVLTF TGTGCCAGCAGCGAACAGGTTGGTCTTGGGGCCAACGTCCTGACTTTC
TRBJ1-4 TRBV6-1 . . 15 CASSESGGTNEKLFF TGTGCCAGCAGTGAAAGCGGGGGCACTAATGAAAAACTGTTTTTT
TRBJ2-1 TRBV27 . . 14 CASSGVLTYNEQFF TGTGCCAGCAGCGGGGTTCTTACCTACAATGAGCAGTTCTTC
TRBJ2-7 TRBV28 TRBD2 . 13 CASSWEGPYEQYF TGTGCCAGCAGTTGGGAGGGGCCCTACGAGCAGTACTTC
TRBJ2-7 TRBV25-1 TRBD2 . 17 CASRGRTSGQTSYEQYF TGTGCCAGCAGAGGGAGGACTAGCGGGCAGACCTCCTACGAGCAGTACTTC
TRBJ1-6 TRBV19 . few 13 CATQGQGYSPLHF TGTGCCACCCAGGGTCAGGGGTATTCACCCCTCCACTTT
TRBJ2-1 TRBV6-2/TRBV6-3 TRBD2 . 16 CASSLRGLAGVGEQFF TGTGCCAGCAGTCTCCGTGGACTAGCGGGAGTAGGCGAGCAGTTCTTC
TRBJ1-2 TRBV25-1 TRBD1 . 15 CASSPQTGANYGYTF TGTGCCAGCAGTCCCCAGACAGGGGCTAACTATGGCTACACCTTC
TRBJ2-2 TRBV18 . . 15 CASSPGRANTGELFF TGTGCCAGCTCACCGGGCAGGGCGAACACCGGGGAGCTGTTTTTT
TRBJ1-1 TRBV9 . . 14 CASSAERVQGEAFF TGTGCCAGCAGCGCCGAGAGAGTTCAGGGTGAAGCTTTCTTT
TRBJ1-5 TRBV7-2 . . 15 CASSSSWTYNQPQHF TGTGCCAGCAGTTCGTCGTGGACTTATAATCAGCCCCAGCATTTT
TRBJ2-1 TRBV5-1 TRBD2 . 15 CASSLELTSGRDRFF TGCGCCAGCAGCTTGGAATTGACTAGCGGGAGGGACAGGTTCTTC
TRBJ2-2 TRBV19 . few 16 CASSIHRAQAMGELFF TGTGCCAGTAGTATACACAGGGCCCAGGCGATGGGGGAGCTGTTTTTT
TRBJ2-1 TRBV3-1/TRBV3-2 TRBD2 . 17 CASSQSGAGKSYNEQFF TGTGCCAGCAGCCAATCGGGAGCGGGGAAGAGTTACAATGAGCAGTTCTTC
TRBJ2-1 TRBV5-1 TRBD2 . 16 CASSLFAGGTYNEQFF TGCGCCAGCAGCTTGTTCGCGGGAGGGACCTACAATGAGCAGTTCTTC
TRBJ1-1 TRBV27 TRBD1 . 15 CASSRWTGVSAEAFF TGTGCCAGCAGTCGATGGACAGGGGTTTCCGCTGAAGCTTTCTTT
TRBJ1-5 TRBV27 . . 14 CASSLGGRNQPQHF TGTGCCAGCAGTTTGGGAGGGAGGAATCAGCCCCAGCATTTT
TRBJ1-1 TRBV28 . . 14 CASSLWDSNTEAFF TGTGCCAGCAGTTTATGGGACAGTAACACTGAAGCTTTCTTT
TRBJ2-3 TRBV7-2 TRBD2 . 16 CASSRQVAGRTDTQYF TGTGCCAGCAGCCGCCAGGTAGCGGGACGCACAGATACGCAGTATTTT
TRBJ2-5 TRBV19 TRBD2 . 15 CASSMGLAGGETQYF TGTGCCAGTAGTATGGGACTAGCGGGAGGAGAGACCCAGTACTTC
TRBJ1-5 TRBV4-1 . . 16 CASSQENGFSNQPQHF TGCGCCAGCAGCCAAGAAAATGGCTTTAGCAATCAGCCCCAGCATTTT
TRBJ2-6 TRBV7-9 TRBD1 . 17 CASNLIQGASGANVLTF TGTGCCAGCAACCTAATACAGGGGGCATCTGGGGCCAACGTCCTGACTTTC
TRBJ2-5 TRBV11-2 TRBD2 . 15 CASSLALAGKETQYF TGTGCCAGCAGCTTGGCCCTAGCGGGCAAAGAGACCCAGTACTTC
TRBJ1-3 TRBV6-5 . . 13 CASSWESGNTIYF TGTGCCAGCAGTTGGGAGAGTGGAAACACCATATATTTT
TRBJ1-2 TRBV10-3 . . 13 CAISGQANYGYTF TGTGCCATCAGTGGACAGGCGAACTATGGCTACACCTTC
TRBJ1-3 TRBV3-1/TRBV3-2 TRBD1 once 15 CASSQGPGGGYTIYF TGTGCCAGCAGCCAAGGACCAGGGGGCGGGTACACCATATATTTT
TRBJ2-7 TRBV3-1/TRBV3-2 TRBD2 . 14 CASSQAGGPYEQYF TGTGCCAGCAGCCAAGCGGGAGGTCCCTACGAGCAGTACTTC
TRBJ2-7 TRBV9 TRBD1 . 14 CASSAGDRAYEQYF TGTGCCAGCAGCGCTGGGGACAGGGCTTACGAGCAGTACTTC
TRBJ2-3 TRBV29-1 TRBD2 . 14 CSVNSGTSTDTQYF TGCAGCGTCAATAGCGGGACTAGCACAGATACGCAGTATTTT
TRBJ2-1 TRBV5-1 . . 14 CASSLRTDYNEQFF TGCGCCAGCAGCTTACGGACAGATTACAATGAGCAGTTCTTC
TRBJ2-7 TRBV27 . . 13 CASSFPPGYEQYF TGTGCCAGCAGTTTTCCCCCGGGATACGAGCAGTACTTC
TRBJ2-2 TRBV24-1 TRBD1 . 18 CATSDFSAGGLNTGELFF TGTGCCACCAGTGATTTTTCGGCAGGGGGCCTAAACACCGGGGAGCTGTTTTTT
TRBJ1-1 TRBV10-1 TRBD1 few 15 CASSDGTGGSTEAFF TGCGCCAGCAGTGACGGGACAGGGGGATCCACTGAAGCTTTCTTT
TRBJ2-7 TRBV30 TRBD2 . 14 CAWSTGTRAREQYF TGTGCCTGGAGTACTGGGACTAGGGCTCGGGAGCAGTACTTC
TRBJ2-7 TRBV19 . . 12 CASSGGLYEQYF TGTGCCAGTTCGGGCGGGCTCTACGAGCAGTACTTC
TRBJ1-5 TRBV6-5 . few 15 CASGQLGAGDQPQHF TGTGCCAGCGGCCAGTTGGGGGCTGGAGATCAGCCCCAGCATTTT
TRBJ2-6 TRBV30 TRBD1 . 18 CAWADRQGIYSGANVLTF TGTGCCTGGGCAGACCGACAGGGAATTTACTCTGGGGCCAACGTCCTGACTTTC
TRBJ2-7 TRBV2 . few 14 CASSEDRRSYEQYF TGTGCCAGCAGTGAAGACAGACGCTCCTACGAGCAGTACTTC
TRBJ1-5 TRBV6-6 . . 14 CASGPGAHNQPQHF TGTGCCAGCGGCCCGGGAGCTCACAATCAGCCCCAGCATTTT
TRBJ1-3 TRBV28 . . 16 CASSSGYPRAGNTIYF TGTGCCAGCAGTTCAGGTTATCCGAGGGCTGGAAACACCATATATTTT
TRBJ1-5 TRBV2 . . 14 CASSVAAANQPQHF TGTGCCAGCAGTGTTGCGGCAGCCAATCAGCCCCAGCATTTT
TRBJ2-1 TRBV7-6 TRBD1 . 18 CASSRIEVTWDRENEQFF TGTGCCAGCAGCCGCATTGAGGTCACCTGGGACAGAGAAAATGAGCAGTTCTTC
TRBJ2-1 TRBV19 TRBD2 . 15 CASSIRPAGDNEQFF TGTGCCAGTAGTATTCGGCCAGCGGGAGATAATGAGCAGTTCTTC
TRBJ1-1 TRBV9 . few 13 CASSGSLNTEAFF TGTGCCAGCAGCGGGTCCCTAAACACTGAAGCTTTCTTT
TRBJ2-1 TRBV5-4 . . 13 CASSHSRGDEQFF TGTGCCAGCAGCCACTCACGGGGAGATGAGCAGTTCTTC